What follows is one TCR beta chain and its context. This sample stems from a study of T cells in tuberculosis. Findings and limits, study-wide: The stringent gate may have excluded weak CD1B-GMM tetramer binders.

Chain pairing is unknown; alpha and beta were sequenced separately. Only in-frame clones appear in the TCRdb table, and some are missing; sequencing was by immunoSEQ multiplex PCR. This sample yields approximately 59,000 clones, of which nearly 90% are seen a single time; 20% to 25% belongs to the top ten. Cells were sorted from thawed PBMC rested overnight and stained with GMM-loaded CD1B tetramer, viability dye and anti-CD3. The lipid loaded on the CD1B tetramers was C32 glucose monomycolate from Rhodococcus equi. From each donor, roughly 99,000 tetramer-negative cells were sorted. The source material was CD1b-GMM tetramer-negative cells sorted from PBMCs. The clonotype comes from an adult woman with latent tuberculosis.

CDR3 in DNA: TGTGCCAGCAGTGGTAGCCAAGCAATACAACGGGGTCAGCCCCAGCATTTT. Translated: CASSGSQAIQRGQPQHF. J is TRBJ1-5 and V is TRBV6-1; the D is unclear. The CDR3 contains 17 residues. The ends were cut back, 4 bases at V and 6 bases at J, with 22 bases in the middle. Germline CDR1 and CDR2: MNHNS and SASEGT.